The entry below gives a single T cell receptor beta chain sequence along with its context. The ends lost 1 base at V and 10 bases at J; junction bases unmatched: 7. Germline V gene sequence: CDR1 SGHDT, CDR2 YYEEEE. CDR3 length equals 13 residues. Original processing notes: From reference gene primer amplification, estimates of nucleated cell counts were derived. The assay was immunoSEQ multiplex PCR, and TCRdb's table has in-frame clones only and misses some. The V and J calls and the clone size are those of that table, but D and trimming were determined from the DNA. Found here are tens of thousands of clones, 90% to 95% of them singletons; the top ten hold roughly 3%. This entry comes from a study of blood T cell repertoires in COVID-19. Overall study context: Specimens from acute and convalescent COVID-19 originated in the United States, Italy and Spain. PBMCs, B-cell-depleted T cells, or T cells provided the cDNA or gDNA that made up the material.

Sequences were obtained from peripheral blood. This rearrangement joins TRBV5-6 to TRBJ1-1; 7 bases match TRBD1. The TCR comes from a man in his 70s with active COVID-19. CDR3 nucleotide sequence: TGTGCCAGCAGCTTGCGTGAAGGGGGCGCAGCTTTCTTT. Protein sequence: CASSLREGGAAFF.